This T cell receptor (beta chain) was sequenced during a study of molecular identifiers for immune sequencing clone quantification. As concerns this clonotype: Its antigen remains unidentified. Being one base from a much bigger clone, this may be a read error. Since no conserved phenylalanine or tryptophan closes the CDR3, a read error is the likely cause.

The germline gives CDR1 SGHAT, CDR2 FQNNGV. The CDR3 is made up of 13 amino acids. Trimming shortened V by 7 bases and J by 0 bases, and 9 bases separated the two germline ends. Libraries of naive CD8 cells were prepared from approximately 20,000 to 980,000 sorted cells using 10%, 30% or 50% RNA. TCRdb reprocessed the PCR reads via MiXCR and lists one record per CDR3 protein. The sample has some 590,000 distinct CDR3 sequences, 25% seen once. The study, taken as a whole, reports: Clones that exceeded 20 RNA copies held over 98% of effector molecules, yet under 1% in naive cells. Highly expanded clone sizes could be underestimated by identical TCR molecules sharing a barcode.

The sequenced material came from naive CD8+ T cells from blood, with Jurkat cell RNA spiked in. This sample's subset: FACS-sorted CD8+CD4-CCR7+CD45RA+ naive T cells. The chain has TRBV11-2 and TRBJ1-1; no firm D call. This TCR was sampled from a human donor in good health. Some libraries in this study had Jurkat cell RNA spiked in. CDR3 sequence: CASKSNMNTEAFS. As DNA, the CDR3 is TGTGCCAGCAAGAGTAACATGAACACTGAAGCTTTCTCT.